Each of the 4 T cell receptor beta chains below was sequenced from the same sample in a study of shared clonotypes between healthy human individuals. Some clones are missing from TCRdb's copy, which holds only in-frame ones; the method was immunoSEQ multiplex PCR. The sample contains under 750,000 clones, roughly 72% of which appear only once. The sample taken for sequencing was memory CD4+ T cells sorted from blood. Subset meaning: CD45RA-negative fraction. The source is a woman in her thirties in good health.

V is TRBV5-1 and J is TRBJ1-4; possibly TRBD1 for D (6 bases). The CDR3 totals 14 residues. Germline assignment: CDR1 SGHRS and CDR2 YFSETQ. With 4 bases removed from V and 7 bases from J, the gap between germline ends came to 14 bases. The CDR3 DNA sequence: TGCGCCAGCAGCGTTCAGGGGTACTCTGAAAAACTGTTTTTT. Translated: CASSVQGYSEKLFF.

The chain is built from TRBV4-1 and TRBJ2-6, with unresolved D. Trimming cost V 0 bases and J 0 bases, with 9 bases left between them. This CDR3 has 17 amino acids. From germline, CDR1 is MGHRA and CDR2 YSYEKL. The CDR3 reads CASSQEEISSGANVLTF. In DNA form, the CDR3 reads TGCGCCAGCAGCCAAGAGGAGATTAGCTCTGGGGCCAACGTCCTGACTTTC.

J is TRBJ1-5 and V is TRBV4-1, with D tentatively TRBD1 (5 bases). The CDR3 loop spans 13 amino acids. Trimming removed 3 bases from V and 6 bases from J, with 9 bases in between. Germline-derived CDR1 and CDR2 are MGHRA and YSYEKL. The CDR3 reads CASSQTRVQPQHF. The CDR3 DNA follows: TGCGCCAGCAGCCAGACCAGGGTTCAGCCCCAGCATTTT.

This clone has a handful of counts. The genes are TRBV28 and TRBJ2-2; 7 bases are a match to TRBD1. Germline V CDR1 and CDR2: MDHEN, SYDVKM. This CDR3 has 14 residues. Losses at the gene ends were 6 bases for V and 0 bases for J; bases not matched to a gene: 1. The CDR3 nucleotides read TGTGCCAGCAGGACAGGGACGAACACCGGGGAGCTGTTTTTT. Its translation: CASRTGTNTGELFF.